These 6 T cell receptor beta chains were all obtained from the same sample, sequenced in a study of CD8 T cell repertoires and HIV-1 epitope variants. No antigen is known for these receptors. TCRdb's table, derived via immunoSEQ multiplex PCR, lists solely in-frame clones and lacks some. The profile shows 4,600 or so clones, about 67% of them singletons. The sequenced material came from cultured CD8+ T cells derived from PBMCs. Receptors were obtained from a male donor with HIV.

A few counts support this clone. The sample carries other DNA sequences with the same CDR3. The gene calls are TRBV10-3 and TRBJ1-1; weak D call: TRBD1 (5 bases). Germline V lookup: CDR1 ENHRY, CDR2 SYGVKD. This CDR3 contains 12 residues. Deletions cut 3 bases from V and 3 bases from J, with 5 bases between. This CDR3 reads CAISEGDTEAFF. The CDR3 DNA follows: TGTGCCATCAGTGAAGGGGACACTGAAGCTTTCTTT.

This sequence joins TRBV15 and TRBJ1-4; a weak D match, TRBD1 (6 bases). Germline V gives CDR1 LNHNV, CDR2 YYDKDF (reference sequence). The length of the CDR3 is 16 residues. V lost 2 bases and J 6 bases, leaving 16 bases between the germline ends. The CDR3 bases are TGTGCCACCAGCAGACCCTGGACAGTGGGGGATGAAAAACTGTTTTTT. Its protein is CATSRPWTVGDEKLFF.

The gene calls are TRBV7-6 and TRBJ2-2, with TRBD1 matching over 8 bases. Germline V CDR1 and CDR2: SGHVS, FNYEAQ. This CDR3 is 21 amino acids long. The junction had 20 bases not matched to a gene; V was cut back by 3 bases and J by 2 bases. Here the CDR3 reads CASSFSPVAVHRGSNTGELFF. CDR3 coding DNA: TGTGCCAGCAGCTTTTCTCCCGTCGCCGTACACAGGGGGAGTAACACCGGGGAGCTGTTTTTT.

V usage is TRBV9 and J usage is TRBJ2-7; D gene ambiguous. Germline V gene sequence: CDR1 SGDLS, CDR2 YYNGEE. This CDR3 contains 14 residues. The V end lost 4 bases, the J end lost 5 bases, and 16 bases lay between the germline ends. The CDR3 is CASSPSVYAHEQYF. The CDR3 coding sequence is TGTGCCAGCAGCCCCTCTGTGTATGCCCACGAGCAGTACTTC.

This clone came up a few times. The chain links TRBV13 to TRBJ1-3; a possible D gene is TRBD1 (5 bases). The ends were cut back, 5 bases at V and 0 bases at J, with 17 bases in the middle. Per germline, CDR1 PRHDT and CDR2 FYEKMQ (reference sequence). CDR3 length: 17 residues. The CDR3 DNA sequence: TGTGCCAGCAGCGGTGGATTTGGGGCTAGCTCTGGAAACACCATATATTTT. The encoded protein is CASSGGFGASSGNTIYF.

The chain's CDR3 is CASSPAGFIYEQYF. CDR3 nucleotide sequence: TGTGCCAGCAGTCCAGCGGGATTCATCTACGAGCAGTACTTC. The chain has TRBV5-5 and TRBJ2-7, with 7 bases fitting TRBD2. After removal of 5 bases from V and 3 bases from J, the junction contained 8 bases not matched to a gene. The CDR3 loop spans 14 amino acids. Germline V gives CDR1 SGHKS, CDR2 YYEKEE (reference sequence). The entire variable domain, with the rest obtained from reference TRBV5-5 and TRBJ2-7, is as follows: DAGVTQSPTHLIKTRGQQVTLRCSPISGHKSVSWYQQVLGQGPQFIFQYYEKEERGRGNFPDRFSARQFPNYSSELNVNALLLGDSALYLCASSPAGFIYEQYFGPGTRLTVT.